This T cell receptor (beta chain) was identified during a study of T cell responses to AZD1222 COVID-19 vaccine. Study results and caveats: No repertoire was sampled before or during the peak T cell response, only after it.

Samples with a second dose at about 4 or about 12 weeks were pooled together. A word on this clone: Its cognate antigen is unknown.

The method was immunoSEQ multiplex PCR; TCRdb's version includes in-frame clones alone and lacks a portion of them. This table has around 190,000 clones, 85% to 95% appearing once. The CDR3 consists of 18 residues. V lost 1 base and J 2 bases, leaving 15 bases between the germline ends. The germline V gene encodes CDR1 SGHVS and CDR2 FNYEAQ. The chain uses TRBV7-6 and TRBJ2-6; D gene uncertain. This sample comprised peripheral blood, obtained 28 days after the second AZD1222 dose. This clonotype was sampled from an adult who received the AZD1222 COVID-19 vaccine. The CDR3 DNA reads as TGTGCCAGCAGCTTAGTTTTAATAGGGCTAACTGGGGCCAACGTCCTGACTTTC. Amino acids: CASSLVLIGLTGANVLTF.